The clone carrying this TCR beta chain was picked up one time. Ranging in age from about 6 to 100, the donors were healthy Caucasian individuals from Russia. Investigators took 8 to 10 milliliters of peripheral blood from every donor. Per sample, no less than 5.5 micrograms of total RNA were extracted. These data originate in a study of blood T cells in healthy people across ages. V lost 0 bases, J lost 2 bases, and 7 bases stayed unmatched. The CDR3 extends over 18 amino acids. The germline V gene has CDR1 DFQATT and CDR2 SNEGSKA (reference sequence). Next came a second PCR, run for about 6 to 12 cycles, which used a sample-barcoded 5' primer along with a J-beta primer mix. Through a template-switch adaptor with 12 random nucleotides, each cDNA molecule received a tag. TCRdb used MiXCR to reprocess the 5' RACE reads, holding one entry per CDR3 protein. The profile shows roughly 790,000 distinct CDR3 sequences, around 40% of them singletons.

This receptor was taken from a woman aged 55-70 years in good health. Sample: blood. This chain joins TRBV20-1 and TRBJ2-2; 12 positions agree with TRBD2. This chain's CDR3 is CSARDPASGGGNTGELFF. The CDR3 DNA is TGCAGTGCTAGAGATCCGGCTAGCGGGGGGGGAAACACCGGGGAGCTGTTTTTT.